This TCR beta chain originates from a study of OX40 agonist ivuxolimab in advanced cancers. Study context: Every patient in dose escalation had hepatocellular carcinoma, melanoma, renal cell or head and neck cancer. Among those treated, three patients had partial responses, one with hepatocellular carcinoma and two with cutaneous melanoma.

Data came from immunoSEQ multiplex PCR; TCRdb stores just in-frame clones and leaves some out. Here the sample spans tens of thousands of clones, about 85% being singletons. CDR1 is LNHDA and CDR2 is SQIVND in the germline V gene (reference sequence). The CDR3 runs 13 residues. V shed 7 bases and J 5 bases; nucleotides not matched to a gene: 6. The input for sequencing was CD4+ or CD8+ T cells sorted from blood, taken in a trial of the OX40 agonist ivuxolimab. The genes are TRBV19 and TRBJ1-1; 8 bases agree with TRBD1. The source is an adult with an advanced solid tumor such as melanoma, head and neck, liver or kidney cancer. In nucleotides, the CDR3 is TGTGCCAGTACCCCGGACAGGGAGACTGAAGCTTTCTTT. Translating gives CASTPDRETEAFF.